This T cell receptor (beta chain) is from a study of blood T cell repertoires in COVID-19. Sequencing used immunoSEQ multiplex PCR; TCRdb keeps in-frame clones, though not all of them. This sample has 310,000 or so clones; 75% to 95% occur once, and the top ten carry 0.95% to 1.3%. Adults between roughly 18 and 90 years of age took part from some 25 US areas. Cohort allocation depended upon clinical history that participants reported. The germline V gene encodes CDR1 MDHEN and CDR2 SYDVKM. V shed 3 bases and J shed 6 bases, with 9 bases lying between them. The CDR3 has 13 residues. The TCR was taken from a woman between 25 and 40 years old who had recovered from COVID-19. Sequencing was carried out using PBMCs or T cells enriched from blood (not recorded which). The chain is built from TRBV28 and TRBJ1-5, with a possible D match to TRBD1 (5 bases). The CDR3 spells CASSLGPSQPQHF. The CDR3 DNA follows: TGTGCCAGCAGTTTGGGGCCTTCTCAGCCCCAGCATTTT.